These 32 T cell receptor beta chains came from one sample sequenced in a study of OX40 agonist ivuxolimab in advanced cancers. The assay was immunoSEQ multiplex PCR, and TCRdb's table has in-frame clones only and misses some. Among more than 65,000 clones listed, over 80% were seen once. Sample: CD4+ or CD8+ T cells sorted from blood, taken in a trial of the OX40 agonist ivuxolimab. These TCRs come from an adult with an advanced solid tumor such as melanoma, head and neck, liver or kidney cancer.

V usage is TRBV6-5 and J usage is TRBJ2-7; D gene ambiguous. In germline, CDR1 is MNHEY, CDR2 SVGAGI. Between the trimmed V and J ends, which lost 5 bases and 7 bases, there was a span of 6 bases. This CDR3 comprises 10 residues. CDR3 amino acids: CASSDVEQYF. The DNA for the CDR3 is TGTGCCAGCAGTGATGTTGAGCAGTACTTC.

The chain carries TRBV5-6 and TRBJ2-7; the D is unclear. The V end lost 0 bases, the J end lost 8 bases, and 15 bases lay between the germline ends. CDR3 length equals 14 residues. The germline CDR1 and CDR2 sequences are SGHDT and YYEEEE. In DNA, the CDR3 is TGTGCCAGCAGCTTGGGGGCAGTCCCGTCGAAGCAGTACGTC. Protein product: CASSLGAVPSKQYV.

The chain employs TRBV7-3 and TRBJ2-7, with 7 bases that match TRBD2. V dropped 1 base and J dropped 7; count of bases not matched to a gene: 13. Per germline, CDR1 SGHTA and CDR2 FQGTGA. The CDR3 has 16 amino acids. CDR3 coding DNA: TGTGCCAGCAGCTTAAGTACAGCGGGGAGTACGGGGGAGCAGTACTTC. Amino acids: CASSLSTAGSTGEQYF.

The chain uses TRBV27 and TRBJ1-6; D is unclear. V was clipped by 4 bases and J by 8 bases, with 18 bases between them. The CDR3 spans 16 residues. Germline assignment: CDR1 MNHEY and CDR2 SMNVEV (reference sequence). The DNA for the CDR3 is TGTGCCAGCAGTTCAGGAAGGACGGAGCGACATTCACCCCTCCACTTT. Its protein is CASSSGRTERHSPLHF.

This clone was picked up a small number of times. This chain joins TRBV25-1 and TRBJ1-4; maybe TRBD1 (5 bases). The CDR3 contains 15 residues. Per the germline V gene, CDR1 is MGHDK and CDR2 is SYGVNS. The V end lost 1 base, the J end lost 8 bases, and 14 bases lay between the germline ends. CDR3 nucleotide sequence: TGTGCCAGCAGTGAATTTCGGGGGAATTACGAAAAACTGTTTTTT. Its protein is CASSEFRGNYEKLFF.

This clone was seen once. An end of the junction does not agree with germline; a read error may underlie this. The J gene is TRBJ2-7, the V gene TRBV6-6, with 9 positions matching TRBD2. The CDR3 runs to 14 residues. Germline CDR1 is MNHNY and CDR2 is SVGAGI (reference sequence). The CDR3: CASSDPSLGTSCDF. The CDR3 nucleotides read TGTGCCAGCAGTGACCCTAGCCTGGGGACTAGCTGCGACTTC.

This chain uses TRBV4-1 with TRBJ2-3; D gene unclear. CDR3 length equals 17 residues. CDR1 and CDR2 (germline): MGHRA, YSYEKL. Trimming removed 1 base from V and 8 bases from J, with 22 bases in between. The DNA for the CDR3 is TGCGCCAGCAGCCAAGGGGCTGCGGACCGCCGGTATTCTACGCAGTATTTT. Translated: CASSQGAADRRYSTQYF.

J is TRBJ2-2 and V is TRBV7-9, with 9 bases matching TRBD2. The ends lost 1 base at V and 6 bases at J; junction bases unmatched: 12. This CDR3 has 18 residues. The germline V gene encodes CDR1 SEHNR and CDR2 FQNEAQ (reference sequence). CDR3 sequence: CASSLVRSGRGRSGELFF. CDR3 sequence (DNA): TGTGCCAGCAGCTTAGTGCGTAGCGGGAGAGGTCGGTCCGGGGAGCTGTTTTTT.

This chain links TRBV5-4 with TRBJ1-2, with D possibly TRBD1 on 5 matching bases. The CDR3 runs to 13 residues. Germline CDR1 is SGHNT and CDR2 is YYREEE (reference sequence). The ends were cut back, 3 bases at V and 4 bases at J, with 10 bases in the middle. The CDR3 nucleotides are TGTGCCAGCAGCTCCCCCGACAGCTATGGCTACACCTTC. Translated, it gives CASSSPDSYGYTF.

The chain combines TRBV19 with TRBJ1-2; D call uncertain. The CDR3 totals 14 residues. V was trimmed by 10 bases and J by 8 bases, leaving 23 bases between them. Germline CDR1 and CDR2: LNHDA and SQIVND (reference sequence). The CDR3 sequence: CATSQTGGMGGYTF. The CDR3 DNA is TGTGCCACCTCTCAAACCGGAGGGATGGGCGGCTACACCTTC.

CDR3 in amino acids: CASSQDTDTGELFF. CDR3 coding DNA: TGTGCCAGCAGCCAAGATACGGACACCGGGGAGCTGTTTTTT. The J gene is TRBJ2-2, the V gene TRBV4-2, with D unclear. The CDR3 is 14 residues long. V lost 0 bases and J 3 bases, leaving 5 bases between the germline ends. In germline, CDR1 is LGHNA, CDR2 YNFKEQ.

The chain combines TRBV5-6 with TRBJ1-3; D is ambiguous. V lost 0 bases, J lost 0 bases, and 4 bases lay in between. The CDR3 is 14 residues long. Per germline, CDR1 SGHDT and CDR2 YYEEEE. CDR3 nucleotides: TGTGCCAGCAGCTTGGGGGCCTCTGGAAACACCATATATTTT. It yields the protein CASSLGASGNTIYF.

The chain has TRBV28 and TRBJ2-1; 10 bases align to TRBD1. CDR1 MDHEN and CDR2 SYDVKM come from the germline V gene. The trim removed 5 bases at V and 14 bases at J, leaving 9 bases unmatched. This CDR3 contains 13 residues. DNA of the CDR3: TGTGCCAGCAGTCAACAGGGGACAGGGGTAAAGTTCTTC. It specifies CASSQQGTGVKFF.

This clone was picked up a small number of times. This rearrangement joins TRBV28 to TRBJ2-1; 10 bases align to TRBD1. With V trimmed by 7 bases and J by 7 bases, 7 bases remained unmatched. The CDR3 is made up of 14 amino acids. Germline V lookup: CDR1 MDHEN, CDR2 SYDVKM. CDR3: CASTRDRGSNEQFF. CDR3 DNA: TGTGCCAGCACCCGGGACAGGGGTTCTAATGAGCAGTTCTTC.

The chain couples TRBV4-1 to TRBJ2-5; possible D gene TRBD1, 5 bases. Germline CDR1 MGHRA, CDR2 YSYEKL. This CDR3 contains 13 residues. Trimming cost V 4 bases and J 7 bases, with 13 bases left between them. The CDR3 nucleotides read TGCGCCAGCAGCCCAGCAGGCCAGGGGACCCAGTACTTC. It translates to CASSPAGQGTQYF.

The rearrangement links TRBV28 to TRBJ1-2; weak D call: TRBD1 (5 bases). Germline V gives CDR1 MDHEN, CDR2 SYDVKM. The CDR3 is made up of 15 amino acids. The V and J ends lost 7 bases and 7 bases respectively, with 22 bases between them. In DNA form, the CDR3 reads TGTGCCAGCAATGGGGGTAAAGGTGTATATCGTGGCTACACCTTC. Its translation is CASNGGKGVYRGYTF.

Comment on this clone: Within the sample, other DNA sequences also encode this same CDR3. This rearrangement joins TRBV18 to TRBJ2-2, with 7 bases identical to TRBD2. V trimming: 2 bases; J trimming: 3 bases; junction bases outside the gene matches: 3. CDR3 length: 15 amino acids. Germline CDR1 KGHSH, CDR2 LQKENI. CDR3 DNA: TGTGCCAGCTCACCAGCAGGGAGGGACACCGGGGAGCTGTTTTTT. As protein: CASSPAGRDTGELFF. The full variable domain, its missing parts supplied by reference TRBV18 and TRBJ2-2, is NAGVMQNPRHLVRRRGQEARLRCSPMKGHSHVYWYRQLPEEGLKFMVYLQKENIIDESGMPKERFSAEFPKEGPSILRIQQVVRGDSAAYFCASSPAGRDTGELFFGEGSRLTVL.

The gene calls are TRBV23-1 and TRBJ1-6; 9 nucleotides match TRBD1. Being an ORF, TRBV23-1 has a function that is uncertain. The trim removed 5 bases at V and 5 bases at J, leaving 7 bases unmatched. This CDR3 has 16 amino acids. In DNA form, the CDR3 reads TGCGCCAGCAGTACCCACGGACAGGGGCATAATTCACCCCTCCACTTT. Translation: CASSTHGQGHNSPLHF.

The rearrangement joins TRBV7-9 to TRBJ2-7; TRBD1 agrees at 9 bases. Trimming cost V 5 bases and J 3 bases; bases outside gene matches: 5. Germline values: CDR1 SEHNR, CDR2 FQNEAQ (reference sequence). The length of the CDR3 is 14 residues. As DNA, the CDR3 is TGTGCCAGCAGCCCTCAGACAGGGGGCTACGAGCAGTACTTC. Protein product: CASSPQTGGYEQYF.

The chain joins TRBV7-8 to TRBJ2-7, with TRBD1 matching over 8 bases. Unmatched junction bases numbered 9, after V lost 6 bases and J lost 5 bases. CDR3 size: 14 residues. The V gene's germline CDR1 is SGHVS and CDR2 FQNEAQ. CDR3 loop: CASSKADRVDEQYF. Here the CDR3 DNA reads TGTGCCAGCAGTAAAGCGGACAGGGTGGACGAGCAGTACTTC.

This clone was observed once. The rearrangement links TRBV18 to TRBJ1-1; D ambiguous. This CDR3 has 14 amino acids. V shed 0 bases and J shed 4 bases, with 9 bases lying between them. CDR1 and CDR2 (germline): KGHSH, LQKENI. The CDR3 DNA is TGTGCCAGCTCACCACCCGCGACGAGCACTGAAGCTTTCTTT. Protein: CASSPPATSTEAFF.

Only one count was recorded for this clone. The rearrangement joins TRBV12-5 to TRBJ2-1, with 7 bases lining up with TRBD2. Germline lookup yields CDR1 LGHNT and CDR2 FRNRAP. This CDR3 spans 13 amino acids. The V and J ends lost 6 bases and 3 bases, in that order; junction bases with no gene match: 2. The CDR3 nucleotides read TGTGCTAGTGGCCGGGACTACTACAATGAGCAGTTCTTC. Its protein is CASGRDYYNEQFF.

The chain couples TRBV28 to TRBJ2-3; 7 bases fit TRBD1. The CDR3 sequence is 16 residues long. Germline CDR1 is MDHEN and CDR2 is SYDVKM. V was pared by 3 bases and J by 1 base, with 7 bases of the junction left unmatched. DNA for the CDR3: TGTGCCAGCAGTTTCTCAGACAGGGACCGCACAGATACGCAGTATTTT. Protein product: CASSFSDRDRTDTQYF. Looking up the rest from reference TRBV28 and TRBJ2-3 gives the full variable domain: DVKVTQSSRYLVKRTGEKVFLECVQDMDHENMFWYRQDPGLGLRLIYFSYDVKMKEKGDIPEGYSVSREKKERFSLILESASTNQTSMYLCASSFSDRDRTDTQYFGPGTRLTVL.

The genes are TRBV20-1 and TRBJ1-1, with a possible D match to TRBD1 (5 bases). From germline, CDR1 is DFQATT and CDR2 SNEGSKA (reference sequence). The CDR3 contains 11 residues. With 5 bases removed from V and 6 bases from J, the gap between germline ends came to 10 bases. The chain's CDR3 is CSAAGRPEAFF. DNA for the CDR3: TGCAGTGCTGCGGGGCGGCCTGAAGCTTTCTTT.

This clone came up once. As DNA, the CDR3 is TGTGCCATCAGTGAGCCGGGACAGGGGGGAACTGAAGCTTTCTTT. This sequence encodes CAISEPGQGGTEAFF. The rearrangement links TRBV10-3 to TRBJ1-1, with 11 bases aligning to TRBD1. The CDR3 totals 15 residues. CDR1 and CDR2 (germline): ENHRY, SYGVKD. Germline trimming cut 2 bases from V and 5 bases from J; bases unmatched to any gene: 4.

This clone was seen once. The V call is TRBV28, the J call TRBJ2-7; 9 nucleotides line up with TRBD1. The CDR3 loop spans 12 amino acids. Trimming took 6 bases from V and 7 from J; bases not matched to a gene: 4. Germline values: CDR1 MDHEN, CDR2 SYDVKM. Here the CDR3 reads CASRGQGKEQYF. CDR3 coding DNA: TGTGCCAGCAGGGGACAGGGCAAAGAGCAGTACTTC.

CDR3 coding DNA: TGTGCCTCCCCAGGGACCTCTAGCACAGATACGCAGTATTTT. Amino acid sequence: CASPGTSSTDTQYF. The V gene is TRBV21-1, the J gene TRBJ2-3. TRBV21-1 is listed as a pseudogene. This CDR3 is built from 14 residues.

This chain links TRBV6-1 with TRBJ2-7, with 7 nucleotides matching TRBD1. This CDR3 spans 16 amino acids. With V trimmed by 3 bases and J by 3 bases, 11 bases remained unmatched. In germline, CDR1 is MNHNS, CDR2 SASEGT. CDR3 residues: CASSERQGQQDYEQYF. CDR3 nucleotides: TGTGCCAGCAGTGAGAGACAGGGTCAACAGGACTACGAGCAGTACTTC.

V is TRBV18 and J is TRBJ2-7, with TRBD1 matching 9 bases. V lost 3 bases, J lost 3 bases, and 6 bases stayed unmatched. The germline gives CDR1 KGHSH, CDR2 LQKENI. The CDR3 totals 15 residues. The CDR3 region is CASSPPGTGHYEQYF. The CDR3 DNA reads as TGTGCCAGCTCACCTCCCGGGACAGGGCACTACGAGCAGTACTTC. The full variable domain, completed using reference TRBV18 and TRBJ2-7, is NAGVMQNPRHLVRRRGQEARLRCSPMKGHSHVYWYRQLPEEGLKFMVYLQKENIIDESGMPKERFSAEFPKEGPSILRIQQVVRGDSAAYFCASSPPGTGHYEQYFGPGTRLTVT.

The chain combines TRBV28 with TRBJ2-3; 7 bases agree with TRBD1. CDR1 and CDR2 from the germline V gene are MDHEN and SYDVKM. This CDR3 region has 15 residues. V was pared by 3 bases and J by 3 bases, with 6 bases of the junction left unmatched. Here the CDR3 DNA reads TGTGCCAGCAGTTTTGACAGGGATGGAACAGATACGCAGTATTTT. This translates into CASSFDRDGTDTQYF.

V is TRBV11-3 and J is TRBJ2-1, with 9 bases identical to TRBD1. Germline V gene data show CDR1 as SGHNT and CDR2 as YENEEA. This CDR3 has 14 residues. V dropped 4 bases and J dropped 6; count of bases not matched to a gene: 4. Written as DNA, the CDR3 is TGTGCCAGCAGCTCCGGGGACAGGGTCAATGAGCAGTTCTTC. It yields the protein CASSSGDRVNEQFF.

This rearrangement joins TRBV7-2 to TRBJ2-1; a possible D gene is TRBD1 (6 bases). V was clipped by 7 bases and J by 7 bases, with 23 bases between them. The germline CDR1 and CDR2 sequences are SGHTA and FQGNSA. The CDR3 is 16 amino acids. The CDR3 here is CASTLDPQGIPNEQFF. The CDR3 DNA reads TGTGCCAGCACCCTTGACCCACAGGGAATCCCAAATGAGCAGTTCTTC.